The present TCR beta chain was sequenced within a study of blood T cell repertoires in COVID-19. The CDR3 spans 14 residues. Germline V lookup: CDR1 MNHEY, CDR2 SVGAGI. The V gene lost 2 bases and the J gene lost 6 bases, with 13 bases spanning the gap. Original processing notes: Nucleated cell number was recorded as an estimate derived from reference gene primer amplification. Assay: immunoSEQ multiplex PCR; the TCRdb copy retains only in-frame clones and omits some. The DNA gave D and trimming, while V, J and clone size come from that table. This sample has some 490,000 clones, with approximately 85% found just once.

V gene TRBV6-5 combines with J gene TRBJ1-2; D possibly corresponds to TRBD1 (6 bases). This clonotype was obtained from a human donor in a cohort sampled during active COVID-19. Specimen: peripheral blood. The CDR3 coding sequence is TGTGCCAGCAGTTACAAGGGCAGGGGAGATGGCTACACCTTC. This codes for CASSYKGRGDGYTF.